The 18 T cell receptor beta chains below were found in one sample sequenced in a study of breast tumors, draining lymph nodes, adjacent tissues. TCRdb passed the multiplex PCR reads through MiXCR, listing each CDR3 protein once. The sample lists under 110,000 distinct CDR3 sequences, approximately 28% occurring once. Breast cancer patients provided tissue from their axillary draining lymph nodes. The sample comprised axillary lymph node tissue. Receptor source: a female donor with breast cancer. Some clones in this sample may be carry-over from other donors' samples.

This clonotype was counted a few times. The gene calls are TRBV6-2 or TRBV6-3 and TRBJ2-2; the match to TRBD2 covers 8 bases. CDR1 and CDR2 (germline): MNHEY, SVGEGT. The CDR3 extends over 16 amino acids. V was pared by 5 bases and J by 0 bases, with 5 bases of the junction left unmatched. The chain's CDR3 is CASSHGTRANTGELFF. As DNA, the CDR3 is TGTGCCAGCAGTCACGGGACTAGGGCGAACACCGGGGAGCTGTTTTTT.

This chain's CDR3 is CASSLVRSGKGYTF. DNA of the CDR3: TGTGCCAGCAGCTTAGTTCGGTCCGGGAAAGGCTACACCTTC. V gene TRBV7-2 combines with J gene TRBJ1-2; D is undetermined. The CDR3 has 14 residues. Germline assignment: CDR1 SGHTA and CDR2 FQGNSA. The V gene lost 1 base and the J gene lost 8 bases, with 14 bases spanning the gap.

This clonotype was observed many times. The chain combines TRBV28 with TRBJ2-7; perhaps TRBD2 as D (5 bases). Germline-derived CDR1 and CDR2 are MDHEN and SYDVKM. V shed 5 bases and J shed 3 bases, with 14 bases lying between them. This CDR3 has 14 amino acids. CDR3 DNA: TGTGCCAGCAGTCCAGGAGGTGTCCTCTACGAGCAGTACTTC. As protein: CASSPGGVLYEQYF.

This clonotype was seen at least ten times. The chain joins TRBV2 to TRBJ2-3, with 12 bases that match TRBD2. The junction had 5 bases not matched to a gene; V was cut back by 8 bases and J by 5 bases. Germline V CDR1 and CDR2: SNHLY, FYNNEI. The CDR3 has 14 amino acids. The CDR3 reads CASDLAGGVDTQYF. CDR3 DNA sequence: TGTGCCAGCGACCTAGCGGGAGGGGTAGATACGCAGTATTTT. The full variable domain, in which reference TRBV2 and TRBJ2-3 provide the parts outside the CDR3, is EPEVTQTPSHQVTQMGQEVILRCVPISNHLYFYWYRQILGQKVEFLVSFYNNEISEKSEIFDDQFSVERPDGSNFTLKIRSTKLEDSAMYFCASDLAGGVDTQYFGPGTRLTVL.

This clonotype was seen only a few times. Possible read error: a much larger clone is one base away. V is TRBV6-2 or TRBV6-3 and J is TRBJ2-5; the match to TRBD1 covers 7 bases. Germline V gene sequence: CDR1 MNHEY, CDR2 SVGEGT. The V gene end was trimmed by 5 bases and the J gene end by 5 bases; junction bases not matched to a gene: 5. CDR3 size: 13 residues. In nucleotides, the CDR3 is TGTGCCAGCAGTCGGCTCAGGGGGGAGACCCAGTACTTC. It specifies CASSRLRGETQYF.

In this sample, this clonotype turned up many times. The V and J genes are TRBV20-1 and TRBJ1-4; 9 bases map to TRBD1. Per germline, CDR1 DFQATT and CDR2 SNEGSKA (reference sequence). With V trimmed by 5 bases and J by 8 bases, 15 bases remained unmatched. There are 16 residues in the CDR3. Written as DNA, the CDR3 is TGCAGTGCTGGAAATACAGGGGGCTGGGTTCGAGAAAAACTGTTTTTT. Translated, it gives CSAGNTGGWVREKLFF.

This clonotype was recorded at least ten times. The rearrangement links TRBV7-2 to TRBJ1-5; D unresolved. V shed 1 base and J shed 0 bases, with 7 bases lying between them. The CDR3 has 15 amino acids. The germline CDR1 and CDR2 sequences are SGHTA and FQGNSA. The CDR3, as DNA: TGTGCCAGCAGCTTAGGCGGGTTTAGCAATCAGCCCCAGCATTTT. Its translation: CASSLGGFSNQPQHF.

This clonotype was counted ten times or more. The chain has TRBV20-1 and TRBJ2-1; a weak D match, TRBD1 (5 bases). V was cut by 6 bases and J by 2 bases, with 14 bases left in between. Germline V gene lookup returns CDR1 DFQATT and CDR2 SNEGSKA (reference sequence). This CDR3 has 14 amino acids. The CDR3 loop reads CSARARVAYNEQFF. The CDR3 nucleotides read TGCAGTGCCCGGGCCAGGGTAGCCTACAATGAGCAGTTCTTC.

Points on this clonotype: The CDR3 end shows no conserved phenylalanine or tryptophan, and so a read error is likely. The DNA is left out, because the CDR3 cannot be placed on it with certainty; the CDR3 is given as TCRdb lists it. The CDR3: CASSPGGSGSQPRHL. This chain links TRBV7-8 with TRBJ1-5. The CDR3 sequence runs 15 residues, both termini included. Germline assignment: CDR1 SGHVS and CDR2 FQNEAQ.

This clonotype was counted ten times or more. The chain joins TRBV9 to TRBJ2-3, with 8 bases matching TRBD2. This CDR3 comprises 16 residues. The J segment lost 1 base and the V segment lost 5 bases, leaving 9 bases of the junction unmatched. Per the germline V gene, CDR1 is SGDLS and CDR2 is YYNGEE. The CDR3 DNA reads as TGTGCCAGCAGTCCGGGACTAGGGGTGGGCACAGATACGCAGTATTTT. This gives the protein CASSPGLGVGTDTQYF.

The chain carries TRBV20-1 and TRBJ2-4; either TRBD1 or TRBD2 may fit D (6 bases each). From germline, CDR1 is DFQATT and CDR2 SNEGSKA (reference sequence). V lost 6 bases, J lost 1 base, and 13 bases lay in between. This CDR3 region has 14 residues. The CDR3 nucleotides read TGCAGTGCCCAAGGGGGGTCCGCCAAAAACATTCAGTACTTC. It translates to CSAQGGSAKNIQYF.

In its sample, this clonotype was seen many times. This chain uses TRBV9 with TRBJ2-3; no firm D call. Trimming pared 0 bases from V and 0 bases from J, leaving 5 bases between. Germline CDR1 and CDR2: SGDLS and YYNGEE. The CDR3 runs to 14 residues. CDR3 loop: CASSVVPSTDTQYF. CDR3 DNA sequence: TGTGCCAGCAGCGTAGTTCCAAGCACAGATACGCAGTATTTT.

This clonotype was counted many times. A much more abundant neighbour one base away suggests this may be a read error. This is likely a read error, given that the CDR3 carries no conserved phenylalanine or tryptophan at its end. J is TRBJ2-5 and V is TRBV7-2, with D perhaps TRBD1 (6 bases). V was trimmed by 2 bases and J by 2 bases, leaving 9 bases between them. Germline assignment: CDR1 SGHTA and CDR2 FQGNSA. This CDR3 is built from 14 residues. The CDR3 nucleotides read TGTGCCAGCAGCTTAAGGACAGTTCAAGAGACCCAGTACCTC. This sequence encodes CASSLRTVQETQYL.

CDR3 DNA: TGTGCCAGTAGTATAGCGTGGGACAGGGGGCGACCAGCTAACTATGGCTACACCTTC. It codes for CASSIAWDRGRPANYGYTF. The chain uses TRBV19 and TRBJ1-2; 12 nucleotides align to TRBD1. Germline CDR1 LNHDA, CDR2 SQIVND (reference sequence). The CDR3 sequence is 19 residues long. The trim removed 1 base at V and 0 bases at J, leaving 9 bases unmatched.

This chain links TRBV14 with TRBJ1-1; TRBD1 might be the D (6 bases). The CDR3 loop spans 13 amino acids. Germline CDR1 is SGHDN and CDR2 is FVKESK. V dropped 6 bases and J dropped 10 bases, with 18 bases sitting between them. This CDR3 reads CASRGSGGLLAFF. CDR3 coding DNA: TGTGCCAGCAGGGGGTCGGGGGGGCTTTTAGCTTTCTTT.

The genes are TRBV6-2 or TRBV6-3 and TRBJ2-3; 7 positions match TRBD1. The CDR3 spans 16 residues. V shed 5 bases and J 2 bases; nucleotides not matched to a gene: 10. Germline CDR1 and CDR2: MNHEY and SVGEGT. This CDR3 reads CASSNLLDRPTDTQYF. DNA for the CDR3: TGTGCCAGCAGTAACCTACTGGACAGGCCCACAGATACGCAGTATTTT.

This clonotype was seen at least ten times. V usage is TRBV7-3 and J usage is TRBJ2-7; perhaps TRBD2 as D (6 bases). CDR1 is SGHTA, CDR2 FQGTGA, per germline. V dropped 2 bases and J dropped 2 bases, with 10 bases sitting between them. The CDR3 length is 14 residues. The CDR3 region is CASSLGGGAYEQYF. CDR3 DNA: TGTGCCAGCAGCTTAGGAGGAGGGGCCTACGAGCAGTACTTC.

Only a few counts were recorded for this clonotype. This may arise from a read error, as a much more abundant clone is one base away. This chain connects TRBV7-2 to TRBJ2-5; D call uncertain. The germline V gene encodes CDR1 SGHTA and CDR2 FQGNSA. Deletions cut 2 bases from V and 6 bases from J, with 7 bases between. The length of the CDR3 is 12 residues. CDR3 amino acids: CASSLHSKTQYF. The CDR3 nucleotides read TGTGCCAGCAGCTTACATTCGAAGACCCAGTACTTC.